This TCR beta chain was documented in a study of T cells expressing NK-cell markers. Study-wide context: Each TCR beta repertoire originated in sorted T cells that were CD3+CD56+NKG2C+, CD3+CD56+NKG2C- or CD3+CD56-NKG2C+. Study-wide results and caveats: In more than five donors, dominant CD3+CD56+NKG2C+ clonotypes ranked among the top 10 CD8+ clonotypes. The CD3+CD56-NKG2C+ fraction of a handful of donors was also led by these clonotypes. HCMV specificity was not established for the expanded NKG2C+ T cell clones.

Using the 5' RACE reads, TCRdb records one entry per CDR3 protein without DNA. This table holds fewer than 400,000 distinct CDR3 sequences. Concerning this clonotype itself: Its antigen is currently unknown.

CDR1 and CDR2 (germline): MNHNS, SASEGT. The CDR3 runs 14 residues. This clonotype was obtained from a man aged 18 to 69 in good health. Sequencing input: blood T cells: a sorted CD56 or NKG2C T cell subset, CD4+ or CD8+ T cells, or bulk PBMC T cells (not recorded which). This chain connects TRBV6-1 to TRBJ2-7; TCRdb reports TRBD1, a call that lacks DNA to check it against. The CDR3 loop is CASRSRDEAYEQYF.